Each of the 3 T cell receptor beta chains below was sequenced from the same sample in a study of read filtering for tumor transcriptome and immune sequencing. From approximately 400 ng of RNA, a library with molecular barcoded alpha/delta and beta/gamma adaptors was made. From the reads, TCRdb called clonotypes with MiXCR, one entry per CDR3 protein. The table includes more than 100,000 distinct CDR3 sequences, about 13% detected once. Sequences were obtained from a population of CD138-negative cells sorted from bone marrow. The receptors shown here come from a donor aged 40 or over with multiple myeloma.

The chain links TRBV27 to TRBJ2-1; TRBD1 is a possible D gene (6 bases). Deletions cut 7 bases from V and 0 bases from J, with 13 bases between. CDR3 length equals 15 residues. Germline V gene data show CDR1 as MNHEY and CDR2 as SMNVEV (reference sequence). The CDR3 coding sequence is TGTGCCAGCACCCCCGGCAGGGGCTCCTACAATGAGCAGTTCTTC. Translating it yields CASTPGRGSYNEQFF.

In this sample, this clonotype turned up many times. The chain has TRBV30 and TRBJ1-2; the match to TRBD1 covers 12 bases. V was pared by 4 bases and J by 6 bases, with 15 bases of the junction left unmatched. Germline lookup yields CDR1 GTSNPN and CDR2 SVGIG (reference sequence). CDR3 length: 17 residues. In DNA form, the CDR3 reads TGTGCCTGGACTCTCCCGGGACAGGGGGCGCGTAAGAATGGCTACACCTTC. As protein: CAWTLPGQGARKNGYTF.

In this sample, this clonotype turned up many times. DNA for the CDR3: TGTGCCAGTAGTACCGGGACTAGCGGGAGGAAGGTCTACGAGCAGTACTTC. It yields the protein CASSTGTSGRKVYEQYF. This chain links TRBV19 with TRBJ2-7; the match to TRBD2 covers 15 bases. In germline, CDR1 is LNHDA, CDR2 SQIVND (reference sequence). After removal of 4 bases from V and 3 bases from J, the junction contained 7 bases not matched to a gene. This CDR3 region has 17 residues.